This entry concerns a single T cell receptor (beta chain). In the PCR, 60 Vbeta and 13 Jbeta primers were used. Profiling relied on immunoSEQ multiplex PCR, and the TCRdb table lists in-frame clones only, not all of them. The sample includes 140,000 or so clones, roughly 70% of them seen just once. The sample is drawn from a study of cytomegalovirus exposure and HLA in healthy donors. V lost 4 bases to trimming and J lost 5 bases; unmatched junction nucleotides: 6. Germline V lookup: CDR1 SGHTA, CDR2 FQGNSA. The length of the CDR3 is 15 residues. Sequencing was performed on PBMCs. V is TRBV7-2 and J is TRBJ2-2; 8 positions agree with TRBD2. The receptor's source is a woman between 35 and 50 years old in good health and CMV-seronegative. The CDR3 DNA reads TGTGCCAGCAGCTCGCTAGCGGGCGAGACCGGGGAGCTGTTTTTT. Amino acid sequence: CASSSLAGETGELFF.